This TCR beta chain is drawn from a study of shared clonotypes between healthy human individuals. Overall study context: Sampling drew on donors who were two women and three men aged 18 to 49. Study results and limitations: Non-shared clonotypes had lower generation probabilities than clonotypes shared by all four sorted-subset donors.

In its sample, this clone was seen a few times. Its antigen remains unknown. Germline loops: CDR1 SGHRS, CDR2 YFSETQ. The CDR3 covers 16 residues. After removal of 3 bases from V and 1 base from J, the junction contained 7 bases not matched to a gene. The donor cohort consisted entirely of Caucasian adults residing in Nashville, Tennessee. In the original analysis: Junction-only sequences without quality scores were provided by ImmunoSEQ, so filtering was different. Libraries were prepared by immunoSEQ multiplex PCR; TCRdb keeps only in-frame clonotypes and omits some of them. That table furnishes V, J and clone size, whereas the DNA furnished D and trimming. The table has roughly 700,000 clones, 74% seen once.

The rearrangement links TRBV5-1 to TRBJ2-1, with TRBD1 identical over 7 bases. This sequence was found in a woman aged 25 to 39 in good health. Sequencing was done on a sample of memory CD4+ T cells sorted from blood. Subset defined: CD45RA-negative fraction. The CDR3 DNA follows: TGCGCCAGCAGCTCAACTACAGGGGTGTCCTACAATGAGCAGTTCTTC. This translates into CASSSTTGVSYNEQFF.